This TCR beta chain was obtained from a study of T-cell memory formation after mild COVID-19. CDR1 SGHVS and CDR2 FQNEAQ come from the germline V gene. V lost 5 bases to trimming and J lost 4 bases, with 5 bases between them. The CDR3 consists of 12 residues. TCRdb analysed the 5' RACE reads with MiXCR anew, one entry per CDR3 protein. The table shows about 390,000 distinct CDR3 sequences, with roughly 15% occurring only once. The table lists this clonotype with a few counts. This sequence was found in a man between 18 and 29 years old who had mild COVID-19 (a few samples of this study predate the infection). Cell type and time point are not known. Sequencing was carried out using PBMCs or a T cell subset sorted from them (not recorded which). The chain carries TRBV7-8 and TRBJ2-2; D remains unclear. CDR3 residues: CASSGVTGELFF. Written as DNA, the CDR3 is TGTGCCAGCAGCGGGGTCACCGGGGAGCTGTTTTTT.